This T cell receptor (beta chain) was obtained from a study of radiotherapy plus CTLA-4 blockade in lung cancer. Measured with immunoSEQ multiplex PCR; TCRdb has only the in-frame clones, and not every one. The table shows roughly 54,000 clones, with roughly four fifths occurring only once. Sequencing was performed on peripheral blood, taken from a patient treated with radiotherapy plus ipilimumab. The source of this sequence is a human donor with non-small cell lung cancer whose response to radiotherapy plus ipilimumab could not be evaluated.

CDR3 loop: CASSFGVPPGSSGANVLTF. The CDR3 region has the DNA TGTGCCAGCAGCTTCGGGGTTCCGCCGGGAAGCTCTGGGGCCAACGTCCTGACTTTC. The chain has TRBV5-6 and TRBJ2-6; D is perhaps TRBD2 (5 bases). The CDR3 spans 19 residues. The V gene's germline CDR1 is SGHDT and CDR2 YYEEEE. Deletions cut 2 bases from V and 0 bases from J, with 18 bases between.